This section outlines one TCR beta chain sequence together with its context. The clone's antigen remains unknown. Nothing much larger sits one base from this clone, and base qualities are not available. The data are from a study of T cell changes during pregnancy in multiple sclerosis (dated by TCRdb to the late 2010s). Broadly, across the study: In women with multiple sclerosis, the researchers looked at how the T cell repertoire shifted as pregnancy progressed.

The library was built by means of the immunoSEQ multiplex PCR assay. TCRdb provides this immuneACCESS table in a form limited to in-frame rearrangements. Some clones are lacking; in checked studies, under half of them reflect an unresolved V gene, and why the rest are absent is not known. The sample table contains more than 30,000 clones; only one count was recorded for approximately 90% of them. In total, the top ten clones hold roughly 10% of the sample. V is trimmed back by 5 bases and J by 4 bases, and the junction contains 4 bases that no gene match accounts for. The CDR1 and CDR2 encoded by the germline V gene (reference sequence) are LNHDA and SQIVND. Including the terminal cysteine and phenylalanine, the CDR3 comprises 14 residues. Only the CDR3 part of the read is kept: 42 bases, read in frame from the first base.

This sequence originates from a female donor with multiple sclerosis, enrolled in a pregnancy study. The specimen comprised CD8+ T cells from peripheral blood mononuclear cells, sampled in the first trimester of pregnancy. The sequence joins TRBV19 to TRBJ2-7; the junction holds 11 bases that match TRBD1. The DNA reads TGTGCCAGTAGTCCAGGGACAGGGGGGTACGAGCAGTACTTC. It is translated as CASSPGTGGYEQYF.